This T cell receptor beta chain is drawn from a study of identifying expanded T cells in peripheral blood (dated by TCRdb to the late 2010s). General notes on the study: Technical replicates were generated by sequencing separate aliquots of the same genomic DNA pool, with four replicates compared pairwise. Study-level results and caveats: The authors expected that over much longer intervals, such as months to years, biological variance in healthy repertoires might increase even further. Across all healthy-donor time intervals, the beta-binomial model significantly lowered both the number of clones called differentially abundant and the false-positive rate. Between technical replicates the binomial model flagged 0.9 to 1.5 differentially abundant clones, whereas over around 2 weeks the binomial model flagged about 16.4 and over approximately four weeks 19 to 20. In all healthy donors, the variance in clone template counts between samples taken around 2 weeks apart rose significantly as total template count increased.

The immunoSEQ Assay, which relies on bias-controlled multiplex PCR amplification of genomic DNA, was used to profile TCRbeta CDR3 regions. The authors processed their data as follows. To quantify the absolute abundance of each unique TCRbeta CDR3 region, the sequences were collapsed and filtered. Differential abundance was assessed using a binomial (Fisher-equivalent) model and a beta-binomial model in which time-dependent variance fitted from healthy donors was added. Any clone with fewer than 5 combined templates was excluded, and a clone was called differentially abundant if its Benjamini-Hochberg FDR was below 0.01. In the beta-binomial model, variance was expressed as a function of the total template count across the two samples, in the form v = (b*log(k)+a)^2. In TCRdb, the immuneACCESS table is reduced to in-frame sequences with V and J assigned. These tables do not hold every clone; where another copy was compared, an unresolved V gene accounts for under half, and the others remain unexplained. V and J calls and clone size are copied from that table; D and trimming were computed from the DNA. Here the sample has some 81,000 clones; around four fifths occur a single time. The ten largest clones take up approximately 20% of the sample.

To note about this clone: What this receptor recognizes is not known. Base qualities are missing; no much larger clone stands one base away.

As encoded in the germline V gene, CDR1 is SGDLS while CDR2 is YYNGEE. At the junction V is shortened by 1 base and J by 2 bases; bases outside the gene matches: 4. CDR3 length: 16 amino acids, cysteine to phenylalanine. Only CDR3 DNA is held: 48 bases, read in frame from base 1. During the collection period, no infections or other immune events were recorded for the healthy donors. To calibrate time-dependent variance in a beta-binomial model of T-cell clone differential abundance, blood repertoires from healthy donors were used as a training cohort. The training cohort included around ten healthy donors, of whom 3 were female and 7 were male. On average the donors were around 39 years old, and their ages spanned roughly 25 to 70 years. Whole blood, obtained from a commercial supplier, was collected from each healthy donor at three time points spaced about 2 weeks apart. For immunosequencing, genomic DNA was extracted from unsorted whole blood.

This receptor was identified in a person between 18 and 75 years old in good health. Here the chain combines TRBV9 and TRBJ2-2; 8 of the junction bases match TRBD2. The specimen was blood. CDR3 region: CASSVLSGTNTGELFF. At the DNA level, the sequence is TGTGCCAGCAGCGTACTTAGCGGGACAAACACCGGGGAGCTGTTTTTT.